Following are 28 T cell receptor beta chains from one sample sequenced in a study. TCRdb reprocessed the RT-PCR reads via MiXCR and lists one record per CDR3 protein. The data hold about 680,000 distinct CDR3 sequences, with over 12% observed a single time. Material: memory CD4+ T cells from blood. Receptors originate from a female donor in good health, serving as a healthy control.

V is TRBV11-1 and J is TRBJ2-1; no clear D. The germline CDR1 and CDR2 sequences are SGHAT and FQDESV (reference sequence). The V end was cut by 6 bases, the J end by 9 bases, with 18 bases between. The CDR3 has 14 amino acids. The CDR3 protein is CASSRQLPAGEQFF. The DNA of the CDR3 is TGTGCCAGCAGTCGCCAGCTTCCCGCCGGTGAGCAGTTCTTC.

This clonotype turned up a few times. CDR3 sequence (DNA): TGCAGTGCCGTAGCTAACACTGAAGCTTTCTTT. It is translated as CSAVANTEAFF. The rearrangement joins TRBV20-1 to TRBJ1-1; D is unresolved. This CDR3 spans 11 amino acids. Germline values: CDR1 DFQATT, CDR2 SNEGSKA (reference sequence). With 6 bases removed from V and 2 bases from J, the gap between germline ends came to 7 bases.

This clonotype turned up a few times. The V and J genes are TRBV6-1 and TRBJ1-3; a possible D gene is TRBD1 (6 bases). Germline V gene sequence: CDR1 MNHNS, CDR2 SASEGT. Trimming took 6 bases from V and 16 from J, leaving 16 bases between them. This CDR3 is 11 amino acids long. For the CDR3, the DNA is TGTGCCAGCAGCCGACAGGCCTTGAGGTATTTT. Translating gives CASSRQALRYF.

This clonotype was seen at least ten times. A read error may explain this, as a much larger clone is one base away. The rearrangement joins TRBV29-1 to TRBJ2-3, with TRBD2 matching over 7 bases. V lost 6 bases, J lost 4 bases, and 4 bases stayed unmatched. Germline-derived CDR1 and CDR2 are SQVTM and ANQGSEA. The length of the CDR3 is 12 residues. DNA for the CDR3: TGCAGCGTCGGGGGGATCTCAGATACGCAGTATTTT. Encoded protein: CSVGGISDTQYF.

The chain combines TRBV4-3 with TRBJ1-4; possibly TRBD1 for D (6 bases). The CDR3 loop spans 15 amino acids. V lost 0 bases to trimming and J lost 7 bases, with 12 bases between them. Germline CDR1 reads LGHNA; CDR2 reads YSLEER. In nucleotides, the CDR3 is TGCGCCAGCAGCCAAGATATGGCAGGGGCTGAAAAACTGTTTTTT. As protein: CASSQDMAGAEKLFF.

This clonotype was detected many times. J is TRBJ1-1 and V is TRBV4-1; D is unresolved. Germline-derived CDR1 and CDR2 are MGHRA and YSYEKL. V was clipped by 1 base and J by 0 bases, with 12 bases between them. The CDR3 covers 16 residues. In nucleotides, the CDR3 is TGCGCCAGCAGCCAAGTGTGGACCCAGATGAACACTGAAGCTTTCTTT. Protein sequence: CASSQVWTQMNTEAFF.

There are a few counts of this clonotype. The chain has TRBV5-1 and TRBJ2-2; D is undetermined. The V end lost 1 base, the J end lost 5 bases, and 12 bases lay between the germline ends. This CDR3 comprises 15 residues. Germline V gene sequence: CDR1 SGHRS, CDR2 YFSETQ. The chain's CDR3 is CASSLPETPTGELFF. The CDR3 nucleotides read TGCGCCAGCAGCTTGCCCGAAACACCTACCGGGGAGCTGTTTTTT.

This clonotype turned up a few times. The genes are TRBV12-1 and TRBJ1-6. TRBV12-1 is recorded as a pseudogene. The length of the CDR3 is 11 residues. DNA for the CDR3: TGTGCCAGCAGCGGGGATTCACCCCTCCACTTT. Translating gives CASSGDSPLHF.

The sample holds one count of this clonotype. The V gene is TRBV5-1, the J gene TRBJ1-1; D perhaps matches TRBD1 (6 bases). Trimming removed 2 bases from V and 1 base from J, with 12 bases in between. From germline, CDR1 is SGHRS and CDR2 YFSETQ. The CDR3 has 15 amino acids. CDR3 sequence reads: CASSLPLTGNTEAFF. The DNA for the CDR3 is TGCGCCAGCAGCTTACCTCTGACAGGGAACACTGAAGCTTTCTTT.

The chain is built from TRBV7-2 and TRBJ1-5, with 7 bases aligning to TRBD1. Germline V gene lookup returns CDR1 SGHTA and CDR2 FQGNSA. The V gene end was trimmed by 5 bases and the J gene end by 3 bases; junction bases not matched to a gene: 7. The CDR3 is made up of 15 amino acids. The CDR3 DNA is TGTGCCAGCAGCAAGACAGGGACAGACAATCAGCCCCAGCATTTT. As protein: CASSKTGTDNQPQHF.

This clonotype was found a few times. The chain has TRBV6-5 and TRBJ2-4, with D tentatively TRBD1 or TRBD2 (5 bases each). The V and J ends lost 0 bases and 0 bases respectively, with 9 bases between them. Germline V gene sequence: CDR1 MNHEY, CDR2 SVGAGI. The CDR3 is 16 residues long. CDR3 amino acids: CASSYSTGTAKNIQYF. CDR3 DNA: TGTGCCAGCAGTTACTCTACCGGGACAGCCAAAAACATTCAGTACTTC.

The chain recombines TRBV12-3 or TRBV12-4 with TRBJ1-5, with D hard to call. CDR3 length: 12 residues. Trimming cost V 10 bases and J 5 bases, with 12 bases left between them. CDR3 loop: CATRTSDQPQHF. For the CDR3, the DNA is TGTGCCACCAGAACGTCGGATCAGCCCCAGCATTTT.

This clonotype was picked up many times. V gene TRBV7-8 combines with J gene TRBJ2-7; tentatively, D is TRBD1 (5 bases). The CDR3 loop spans 14 amino acids. Trimming took off 4 bases at V and 4 bases at J, with 14 bases between the two ends. Per the germline V gene, CDR1 is SGHVS and CDR2 is FQNEAQ. CDR3 amino acids: CASSSRVVSYEQYF. The CDR3 nucleotides are TGTGCCAGCAGCTCCAGGGTTGTGAGTTACGAGCAGTACTTC.

At least ten counts were recorded for this clonotype. V usage is TRBV12-3 or TRBV12-4 and J usage is TRBJ1-1; the D is unclear. The CDR3 is made up of 14 amino acids. The V end was cut by 6 bases, the J end by 4 bases, with 15 bases between. CDR3 sequence (DNA): TGTGCCAGCAGACCCACCGGGAGACCCACTGAAGCTTTCTTT. Translating gives CASRPTGRPTEAFF.

This clonotype was seen many times. The rearrangement uses TRBV28 and TRBJ2-7; no firm D call. The germline gives CDR1 MDHEN, CDR2 SYDVKM. Deletions cut 6 bases from V and 6 bases from J, with 12 bases between. This CDR3 contains 12 residues. In DNA form, the CDR3 reads TGTGCCAGCAGCCCCCCTGAACGCGAGCAGTACTTC. Translated, it gives CASSPPEREQYF.

There are a few counts of this clonotype. The chain employs TRBV6-4 and TRBJ1-2, with 9 bases that match TRBD1. The CDR3 contains 16 residues. The junction had 8 bases not matched to a gene; V was cut back by 4 bases and J by 2 bases. In germline, CDR1 is MRHNA, CDR2 SNTAGT. CDR3 in DNA: TGTGCCAGCAGTGGAAGCCGACAGGGGGAGAACTATGGCTACACCTTC. As protein: CASSGSRQGENYGYTF.

Many counts were recorded for this clonotype. The rearrangement uses TRBV10-3 and TRBJ1-5; D call uncertain. This CDR3 has 14 residues. Germline values: CDR1 ENHRY, CDR2 SYGVKD. Trimming shortened V by 3 bases and J by 0 bases, and 6 bases separated the two germline ends. Written as DNA, the CDR3 is TGTGCCATCAGTGATTTCGATAGCAATCAGCCCCAGCATTTT. Translated: CAISDFDSNQPQHF.

This clonotype occurred a few times. The CDR3 loop reads CSAYGWGTGGRDTQYF. In DNA form, the CDR3 reads TGCAGCGCTTACGGGTGGGGGACAGGAGGGAGGGATACGCAGTATTTT. The chain links TRBV29-1 to TRBJ2-3; 8 positions agree with TRBD1. V lost 7 bases, J lost 6 bases, and 18 bases stayed unmatched. The CDR3 sequence is 16 residues long. Germline CDR1 reads SQVTM; CDR2 reads ANQGSEA.

This rearrangement joins TRBV10-3 to TRBJ1-5; unclear D gene. Looked up from germline, CDR1 is ENHRY and CDR2 is SYGVKD. This CDR3 is built from 12 residues. With 2 bases removed from V and 6 bases from J, the gap between germline ends came to 5 bases. The CDR3 reads CAISEVAQPQHF. CDR3 in DNA: TGTGCCATCAGTGAGGTGGCTCAGCCCCAGCATTTT.

The chain employs TRBV11-2 and TRBJ2-1; no definite D call. Germline values: CDR1 SGHAT, CDR2 FQNNGV. The CDR3 has 13 amino acids. Trimming stripped 5 bases from V and 3 bases from J, with 8 bases between. CDR3 amino acids: CASSAGNYNEQFF. For the CDR3, the DNA is TGTGCCAGCAGCGCAGGAAACTACAATGAGCAGTTCTTC.

The chain couples TRBV5-1 to TRBJ1-4, with a tentative D call TRBD1 (5 bases). V dropped 3 bases and J dropped 0 bases, with 9 bases sitting between them. This CDR3 spans 15 amino acids. The germline V gene has CDR1 SGHRS and CDR2 YFSETQ. CDR3 region: CASSYRQPTNEKLFF. As DNA, the CDR3 is TGCGCCAGCAGCTACCGACAGCCAACTAATGAAAAACTGTTTTTT.

The chain joins TRBV7-9 to TRBJ1-4; TRBD1 might be the D (5 bases). This CDR3 is built from 17 residues. Germline CDR1 is SEHNR and CDR2 is FQNEAQ (reference sequence). V lost 2 bases to trimming and J lost 7 bases, with 20 bases between them. The CDR3 here is CASSLHLGGTIGEKLFF. CDR3 DNA: TGTGCCAGCAGCTTACACCTGGGAGGGACGATAGGTGAAAAACTGTTTTTT.

The sample holds many counts of this clonotype. The chain couples TRBV12-3 or TRBV12-4 to TRBJ2-7, with D perhaps matching TRBD1 or TRBD2 (5 bases each). The germline V and J ends were trimmed by 5 bases and 3 bases, with 11 bases remaining between them. This CDR3 has 13 residues. The CDR3 nucleotides read TGTGCCAGCAGTCGGGGAACAGGCTACGAGCAGTACTTC. It is translated as CASSRGTGYEQYF.

This clonotype was picked up a small number of times. This rearrangement joins TRBV7-8 to TRBJ2-1; 7 bases are shared with TRBD1. V lost 5 bases, J lost 13 bases, and 17 bases stayed unmatched. CDR3 size: 15 residues. Germline CDR1 is SGHVS and CDR2 is FQNEAQ. Written as DNA, the CDR3 is TGTGCCAGCAGCACTAAAGGGGGCCGACATGGAGAACAGTTCTTC. Protein product: CASSTKGGRHGEQFF.

Comments on this clonotype: Being one base from a much bigger clone, this may be a read error. The chain uses TRBV10-3 and TRBJ2-2; TRBD2 might be the D (6 bases). This CDR3 comprises 13 residues. Per the germline V gene, CDR1 is ENHRY and CDR2 is SYGVKD. The CDR3 loop reads CAIRGEATGELSF. The CDR3 region has the DNA TGTGCCATCAGAGGGGAGGCCACCGGGGAGCTGTCTTTT.

The chain is built from TRBV27 and TRBJ2-7; 9 nucleotides align to TRBD1. This CDR3 comprises 16 residues. After removal of 6 bases from V and 0 bases from J, the junction contained 9 bases not matched to a gene. In germline, CDR1 is MNHEY, CDR2 SMNVEV (reference sequence). The CDR3 DNA follows: TGTGCCAGCAGCCTCACCGGGACAGGGATCTCCTACGAGCAGTACTTC. Translation gives CASSLTGTGISYEQYF.

In its sample, this clonotype was seen many times. This chain joins TRBV7-2 and TRBJ2-7; 7 bases align to TRBD2. V was clipped by 5 bases and J by 2 bases; unmatched bases: 12. The CDR3 sequence is 16 residues long. Germline loops: CDR1 SGHTA, CDR2 FQGNSA. For the CDR3, the DNA is TGTGCCAGCAGCCGCTCCCCCTGGGCGGGAGCCTACGAGCAGTACTTC. Protein product: CASSRSPWAGAYEQYF.

V gene TRBV11-3 combines with J gene TRBJ2-2, with a possible D match to TRBD1 (5 bases). The CDR3 length is 14 residues. Trimming took off 5 bases at V and 2 bases at J, with 9 bases between the two ends. Germline CDR1 reads SGHNT; CDR2 reads YENEEA. Here the CDR3 reads CASSVRVNTGELFF. Here the CDR3 DNA reads TGTGCCAGCAGCGTCAGGGTTAACACCGGGGAGCTGTTTTTT.